This TCR beta chain was sequenced in a study of early T cells in non-severe SARS-CoV-2 infection. This clonotype was seen repeatedly, ten times or more. Germline CDR1 reads SGHTA; CDR2 reads FQGNSA. V was trimmed by 5 bases and J by 1 base, leaving 4 bases between them. This CDR3 contains 12 residues. TCRdb re-derived calls from the 5' RACE reads in MiXCR, one entry per CDR3 protein. Here the sample spans approximately 28,000 distinct CDR3 sequences, about 4.9% being singletons. The receptor comes from an adult who was a healthcare worker with PCR-confirmed SARS-CoV-2 infection or an uninfected control (not recorded which). The sample here was whole blood, taken at baseline. This chain links TRBV7-2 with TRBJ2-3; D unresolved. The CDR3 is CASSPRTDTQYF. The CDR3 DNA follows: TGTGCCAGCAGCCCACGCACAGATACGCAGTATTTT.